The rows below give T cell receptor beta chains drawn from one sample of a study of blood T cell repertoires in COVID-19. TCRdb's copy holds only in-frame clones and misses some; the assay was immunoSEQ multiplex PCR. The data hold about 240,000 clones, with about four fifths observed a single time. Sequences were obtained from peripheral blood. The source of these receptors is a man younger than 45 who had recovered from COVID-19. Each CDR3 is given with its conserved first and last residue. Each record gives: D gene, J gene, clone size, V gene, CDR3 DNA, CDR3 protein. D genes are given only for firm matches. For some rows the clone size is stated as once, few or many, or as a class when expanded; others skip it.

>-|TRBJ1-5|once|TRBV19
TGTGCCAGTACGGGGATAAGAAATCAGCCCCAGCATTTT
CASTGIRNQPQHF
>-|TRBJ1-1|few|TRBV20-1
TGCAGTGCTAGTTCGTCGGGGATCGGAGCTTTCTTT
CSASSSGIGAFF
>TRBD1|TRBJ2-5|once|TRBV13
TGTGCCAGCAGCTCCAGGGACAGAACAGAGACCCAGTACTTC
CASSSRDRTETQYF
>TRBD2|TRBJ2-3|-|TRBV13
TGTGCCAGCAGCGGATTTTTCGCGGGGGTGGGCACAGATACGCAGTATTTT
CASSGFFAGVGTDTQYF
>-|TRBJ1-5|-|TRBV5-1
TGCGCCAGCAGCTTGAATGGGGGGGGCAATCAGCCCCAGCATTTT
CASSLNGGGNQPQHF
>TRBD1|TRBJ1-2|-|TRBV19
TGTGCCAGTAGTATCCAACGGGACAGCTATGGCTACACCTTC
CASSIQRDSYGYTF
>-|TRBJ1-2|-|TRBV18
TGTGCCAGCTCACAGGGGAAGGACTATGGCTACACCTTC
CASSQGKDYGYTF
>-|TRBJ1-2|few|TRBV5-4
TGTGCCAGCAGCCACCTGACTTCGGCAGTGGGCTACACCTTC
CASSHLTSAVGYTF
>TRBD1|TRBJ2-2|-|TRBV7-9
TGTGCCAGCAGCCGTACCAGGGGGCTGGACACCGGGGAGCTGTTTTTT
CASSRTRGLDTGELFF
>-|TRBJ2-5|-|TRBV5-1
TGCGCCAGCAGCCGGGCGGCAGGGTCGGAAGAGACCCAGTACTTC
CASSRAAGSEETQYF
>TRBD1|TRBJ1-5|-|TRBV10-3
TGTGCCATAGGACAGGACAATCAGCCCCAGCATTTT
CAIGQDNQPQHF
>TRBD2|TRBJ2-3|-|TRBV7-7
TGTGCCAGCAGCCCGGGACTAGGGGGCACAGATACGCAGTATTTT
CASSPGLGGTDTQYF
>TRBD1|TRBJ1-3|-|TRBV9
TGTGCCAGCAGCCCCGACAGGGTCCGAAACACCATATATTTT
CASSPDRVRNTIYF
>-|TRBJ2-6|few|TRBV19
TGTGCCAGTAACGATAGGGTCAGGGCCGTCTCTGGGGCCAACGTCCTGACTTTC
CASNDRVRAVSGANVLTF
>-|TRBJ1-6|once|TRBV19
TGTGCCAGTAGTATAGATCGACTCGGCCGTAATTCACCCCTCCACTTT
CASSIDRLGRNSPLHF
>TRBD1|TRBJ2-7|-|TRBV16
TGTGCCAGCAGCCAATTCACAGGGGGCAGGTACGAGCAGTACTTC
CASSQFTGGRYEQYF
>TRBD1|TRBJ1-2|-|TRBV19
TGTGCCAGTAGGGCCTCTACAGGGGAGTCTTATGGCTACACCTTC
CASRASTGESYGYTF
>TRBD2|TRBJ2-2|-|TRBV7-2
TGTGCCAGCAGCTTTTTAGCGGGGGGTGTCACCGGGGAGCTGTTTTTT
CASSFLAGGVTGELFF
>TRBD2|TRBJ2-7|many|TRBV11-1
TGTGCCAGCAGCTTGAGCGGGGTCCCAACCTACGAGCAGTACTTC
CASSLSGVPTYEQYF
>TRBD2|TRBJ2-3|-|TRBV3-1/TRBV3-2
TGTGCCAGCAGCCAAGGTGGATTACTAGCGGGGGAACCAGATACGCAGTATTTT
CASSQGGLLAGEPDTQYF
>TRBD1|TRBJ2-7|-|TRBV7-9
TGTGCCAGCAGCCGAGGGACAGCGAGCTCCTACGAGCAGTACTTC
CASSRGTASSYEQYF
>TRBD2|TRBJ2-2|-|TRBV5-4
TGTGCCAGCAGCTCGCGACTAGCGGGGGCCACCGGGGAGCTGTTTTTT
CASSSRLAGATGELFF
>TRBD1|TRBJ1-2|-|TRBV6-5
TGTGCCAGCAGTCATCGGGACAGGGATGGCTACACCTTC
CASSHRDRDGYTF
>-|TRBJ1-5|-|TRBV7-2
TGTGCCAGCAGTAACCGGGACAACAATCAGCCCCAGCATTTT
CASSNRDNNQPQHF
>TRBD2|TRBJ2-3|-|TRBV18
TGTGCCAGCTCACTCAACCAAGGCCAGGGAGGGGTGACGCAGTATTTT
CASSLNQGQGGVTQYF
>TRBD1|TRBJ1-1|-|TRBV4-1
TGCGCCAGCGGCGACAGGGGGAACACTGAAGCTTTCTTT
CASGDRGNTEAFF
>-|TRBJ1-5|few|TRBV6-5
TGTGCCAGCAGACCAGGGTATAGCAATCAGCCCCAGCATTTT
CASRPGYSNQPQHF
>TRBD1|TRBJ1-2|-|TRBV5-1
TGCGCCAGCAGCTTGGCCGGACAGGGTCTTGGCTACACCTTC
CASSLAGQGLGYTF
>TRBD2|TRBJ2-5|once|TRBV7-9
TGTGCCAGCAGCTCGTCCTTGGGAGCGGGGGTGGGGGAGACCCAGTACTTC
CASSSSLGAGVGETQYF
>TRBD1|TRBJ2-7|-|TRBV10-1
TGCGCCAGCAGCTACAGGGGAGAGCAGTACTTC
CASSYRGEQYF
>-|TRBJ2-5|many|TRBV2
TGTGCCAGCATTCTACGGGACCAAGAGACCCAGTACTTC
CASILRDQETQYF
>-|TRBJ2-6|-|TRBV3-1/TRBV3-2
TGTGCCAGCAGCCAAGACTCAGATGGGGCCAACGTCCTGACTTTC
CASSQDSDGANVLTF
>-|TRBJ1-5|-|TRBV19
TGTGCCAGTAGTATCGGAGACGGAGGAAATCAGCCCCAGCATTTT
CASSIGDGGNQPQHF
>TRBD1|TRBJ1-6|few|TRBV11-2
TGTGCCAGTTGTAGGGGACAGCTCTATTCACCCCTCCACTTT
CASCRGQLYSPLHF
>-|TRBJ1-1|-|TRBV28
TGTGCCAGCAGGCCCGGGACTCCGGGCACTGAAGCTTTCTTT
CASRPGTPGTEAFF
>TRBD1|TRBJ1-1|few|TRBV7-9
TGTGCCAGCAGCTCCACGGACAGGACCCCCTGGCAAGCTTTCTTT
CASSSTDRTPWQAFF
>TRBD2|TRBJ2-1|-|TRBV11-2
TGTGCCAGCAGTCCTACTAGCGGGGGTCCTTACAATGAGCAGTTCTTC
CASSPTSGGPYNEQFF
>-|TRBJ1-2|-|TRBV12-5
TGTGCTAGTGGTTCACGGACAGAGGGCTACACCTTC
CASGSRTEGYTF
>-|TRBJ2-7|-|TRBV12-5
TGTGCTAGTGGTTTGAGCCGGAGTAGCTCCTACGAGCAGTACTTC
CASGLSRSSSYEQYF
>-|TRBJ1-6|-|TRBV2
TGTGCCAGCCGCAGTCCTCTGGCCCTCCACTTT
CASRSPLALHF
>-|TRBJ1-2|-|TRBV5-1
TGCGCCAGCAGCTTGGGTGCCTCAGGCGTGAGTTATGGCTACACCTTC
CASSLGASGVSYGYTF
>TRBD1|TRBJ2-3|-|TRBV5-1
TGCGCCAGCAGCGGGGGGACAGGAACCACAGATACGCAGTATTTT
CASSGGTGTTDTQYF
>-|TRBJ2-1|-|TRBV7-6
TGTGCCAGCAGTCCTTTTCGAGGCTACAATGAGCAGTTCTTC
CASSPFRGYNEQFF
>-|TRBJ1-3|-|TRBV11-2
TGTGCCAGCAGCCTACGGGACTCTGGAAACACCATATATTTT
CASSLRDSGNTIYF
>-|TRBJ2-3|once|TRBV5-4
TGTGCCAGCAGCTTGAGCGGCCCCCAGGCGTCTGATACGCAGTATTTT
CASSLSGPQASDTQYF
>-|TRBJ1-3|-|TRBV29-1
TGCAGCGTTGAACAGGCGAACACCATATATTTT
CSVEQANTIYF
>-|TRBJ2-3|-|TRBV7-3
TGTGCCAGCAGCCGAAGCCCACTCACAGATACGCAGTATTTT
CASSRSPLTDTQYF
>TRBD1|TRBJ2-5|-|TRBV7-9
TGTGCCAGCAGCCGCCCCCGGACAGGGTCTAAAGAGACCCAGTACTTC
CASSRPRTGSKETQYF
>TRBD2|TRBJ2-2|-|TRBV25-1
TGTGCCAGCACCGCGACTAGCGGGGTACCCTCGGGCACCGGGGAGCTGTTTTTT
CASTATSGVPSGTGELFF
>-|TRBJ2-6|-|TRBV7-9
TGTGCCAGCAGCTTAGGGCTCTCTGGGGCCAACGTCCTGACTTTC
CASSLGLSGANVLTF
>TRBD1|TRBJ1-2|once|TRBV27
TGTGCCAGCAGTCTGTCCGGGACAGGGCGTGGCCACACCTTC
CASSLSGTGRGHTF
>-|TRBJ1-2|-|TRBV10-2
TGCGCCAGCAGTGAGTCGACTGATGGCTACACCTTC
CASSESTDGYTF
>TRBD1|TRBJ1-5|-|TRBV4-1
TGCGCCAGCAGCCAGGACACAGGGGGCGGGGATCAGCCCCAGCATTTT
CASSQDTGGGDQPQHF
>-|TRBJ2-7|-|TRBV7-8
TGTGCCAGCAGCCCAAGCAGGGTGGGGTACGAGCAGTACTTC
CASSPSRVGYEQYF
>TRBD2|TRBJ2-5|-|TRBV6-5
TGTGCCAGCAGGCGGGGGGCGCAGGGAGAGACCCAGTACTTC
CASRRGAQGETQYF
>-|TRBJ2-1|-|TRBV5-1
TGCGCCAGCAGCGCCGACCGACCTAGCTCCTACAATGAGCAGTTCTTC
CASSADRPSSYNEQFF
>TRBD1|TRBJ1-2|-|TRBV27
TGTGCCAGCAGTTTGCAGGGGGGCGTCAATGGCTACACCTTC
CASSLQGGVNGYTF